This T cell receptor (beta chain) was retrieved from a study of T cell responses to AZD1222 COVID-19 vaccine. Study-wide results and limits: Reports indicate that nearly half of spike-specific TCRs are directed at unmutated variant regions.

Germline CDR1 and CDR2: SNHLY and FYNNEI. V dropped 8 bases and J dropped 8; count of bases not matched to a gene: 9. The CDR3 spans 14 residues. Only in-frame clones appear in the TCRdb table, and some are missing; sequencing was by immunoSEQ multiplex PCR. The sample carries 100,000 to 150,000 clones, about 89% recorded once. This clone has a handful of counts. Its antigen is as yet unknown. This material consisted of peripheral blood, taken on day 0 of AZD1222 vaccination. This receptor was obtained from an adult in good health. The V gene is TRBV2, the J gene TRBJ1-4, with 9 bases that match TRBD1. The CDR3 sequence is CASEPTGGREKLFF. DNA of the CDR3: TGTGCCAGCGAACCTACAGGGGGCCGGGAAAAACTGTTTTTT.